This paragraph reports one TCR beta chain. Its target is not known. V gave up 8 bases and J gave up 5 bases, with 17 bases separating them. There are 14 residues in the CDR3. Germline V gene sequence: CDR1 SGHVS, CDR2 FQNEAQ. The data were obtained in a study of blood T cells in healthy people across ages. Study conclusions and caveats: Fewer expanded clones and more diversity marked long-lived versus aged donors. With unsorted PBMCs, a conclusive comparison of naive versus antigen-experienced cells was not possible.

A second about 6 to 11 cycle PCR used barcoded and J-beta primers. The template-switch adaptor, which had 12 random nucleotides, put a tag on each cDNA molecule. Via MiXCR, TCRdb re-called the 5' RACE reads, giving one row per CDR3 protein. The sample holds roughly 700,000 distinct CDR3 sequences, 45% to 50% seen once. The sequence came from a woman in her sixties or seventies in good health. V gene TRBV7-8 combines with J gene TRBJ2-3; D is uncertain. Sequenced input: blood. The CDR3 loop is CASPVSLRRDTQYF. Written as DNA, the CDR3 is TGTGCCAGCCCCGTGAGCCTCCGGAGAGATACGCAGTATTTT.